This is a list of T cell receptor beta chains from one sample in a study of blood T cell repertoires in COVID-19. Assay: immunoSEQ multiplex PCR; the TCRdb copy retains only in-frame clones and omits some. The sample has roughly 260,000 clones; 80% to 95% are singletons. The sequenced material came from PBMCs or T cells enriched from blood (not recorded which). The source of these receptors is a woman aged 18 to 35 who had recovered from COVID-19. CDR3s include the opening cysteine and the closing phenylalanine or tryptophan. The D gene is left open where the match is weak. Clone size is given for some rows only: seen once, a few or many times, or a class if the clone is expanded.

CDR3 DNA: TGTGCCAGCAGCCGTGGGGTGGGACAGTATAATTCACCCCTCCACTTT
CDR3 protein: CASSRGVGQYNSPLHF
V gene: TRBV5-6
J gene: TRBJ1-6
clone size: -
D gene: TRBD1

CDR3 DNA: TGTGCCAGCTCACCGGTACAGGGATTCAATCAGCCCCAGCATTTT
CDR3 protein: CASSPVQGFNQPQHF
V gene: TRBV18
J gene: TRBJ1-5
clone size: once
D gene: -

CDR3 DNA: TGCGCCAGCAGCAACAGGGGCAACACTGAAGCTTTCTTT
CDR3 protein: CASSNRGNTEAFF
V gene: TRBV4-1
J gene: TRBJ1-1
clone size: -
D gene: TRBD1

CDR3 DNA: TGTGCCAGCAGTTCAGGGACAGGAGGCTACACCTTC
CDR3 protein: CASSSGTGGYTF
V gene: TRBV6-5
J gene: TRBJ1-2
clone size: -
D gene: TRBD1

CDR3 DNA: TGTGCCAGCTCACTCGACAGGGGAACTAATGAAAAACTGTTTTTT
CDR3 protein: CASSLDRGTNEKLFF
V gene: TRBV18
J gene: TRBJ1-4
clone size: -
D gene: TRBD1

CDR3 DNA: TGTGCCAGCAGCCTTCGGGACAGGGGATACGAGCAGTACTTC
CDR3 protein: CASSLRDRGYEQYF
V gene: TRBV6-2/TRBV6-3
J gene: TRBJ2-7
clone size: -
D gene: TRBD1

CDR3 DNA: TGTGCCAGCAGCTTGACAGACTACGAGCAGTACTTC
CDR3 protein: CASSLTDYEQYF
V gene: TRBV5-6
J gene: TRBJ2-7
clone size: -
D gene: -

CDR3 DNA: TGTGCCAGCTCACCACGGACTAGCGGGGATTTTTACAATGAGCAGTTCTTC
CDR3 protein: CASSPRTSGDFYNEQFF
V gene: TRBV18
J gene: TRBJ2-1
clone size: few
D gene: TRBD2

CDR3 DNA: TGTGCCAGCAGCCCCCGGGATACGCAGTATTTT
CDR3 protein: CASSPRDTQYF
V gene: TRBV7-9
J gene: TRBJ2-3
clone size: -
D gene: -

CDR3 DNA: TGTGCCAGCAGCTTAGGGCTTGGGGAAGGGGGCGGTTGGCCCCAGCATTTT
CDR3 protein: CASSLGLGEGGGWPQHF
V gene: TRBV7-8
J gene: TRBJ1-5
clone size: -
D gene: TRBD1

CDR3 DNA: TGTGCCAGCTCACCAATTAGAGCGGTGGCTGGGGATGAGCAGTTCTTC
CDR3 protein: CASSPIRAVAGDEQFF
V gene: TRBV18
J gene: TRBJ2-1
clone size: -
D gene: -

CDR3 DNA: TGTGCCAGCAGTCCCGGGACAGGGGAGGTAGATGGCTACACCTTC
CDR3 protein: CASSPGTGEVDGYTF
V gene: TRBV28
J gene: TRBJ1-2
clone size: -
D gene: TRBD1

CDR3 DNA: TGTGCCAGTAGTACACCCGGACAACCCTATGGCTACACCTTC
CDR3 protein: CASSTPGQPYGYTF
V gene: TRBV19
J gene: TRBJ1-2
clone size: once
D gene: -

CDR3 DNA: TGCGCCAGCAGCCACAACGCGTTAGCGGACCCTGAAGCTTTCTTT
CDR3 protein: CASSHNALADPEAFF
V gene: TRBV5-1
J gene: TRBJ1-1
clone size: once
D gene: -